The 20 T cell receptor beta chains below come from one sample, sequenced in a study of blood T cell repertoires in COVID-19. Using immunoSEQ multiplex PCR, the repertoire was profiled, and TCRdb retains in-frame clones only, with some absent. The profile shows about 82,000 clones, around four fifths of them singletons. The sample consisted of peripheral blood. These receptors were obtained from a woman aged 60 to 75 with acute or convalescent COVID-19.

The chain links TRBV3-1 (or the pseudogene TRBV3-2) to TRBJ1-6, with a tentative D call TRBD1 (5 bases). Germline V gene data show CDR1 as LGHDT and CDR2 as YNNKEL (reference sequence). The CDR3 contains 19 residues. V lost 4 bases and J lost 0, with 19 bases in between. CDR3 protein: CASSRTTGGGSSYNSPLHF. The CDR3 DNA follows: TGTGCCAGCAGCCGAACGACGGGGGGAGGGAGCTCCTATAATTCACCCCTCCACTTT.

The J gene is TRBJ2-5, the V gene TRBV10-3; 14 nucleotides match TRBD2. Germline loops: CDR1 ENHRY, CDR2 SYGVKD. J gave up 5 bases and V 6 bases, and 5 bases lay outside the gene matches. The CDR3 contains 15 residues. CDR3: CAISGTSGGDETQYF. CDR3 nucleotides: TGTGCCATCAGCGGGACTAGCGGGGGAGACGAGACCCAGTACTTC.

The V call is TRBV19, the J call TRBJ1-1, with a possible D match to TRBD1 (5 bases). The CDR3 totals 15 residues. V was cut by 7 bases and J by 0 bases, with 15 bases left in between. Germline CDR1 LNHDA, CDR2 SQIVND (reference sequence). CDR3 coding DNA: TGTGCCAGTAAGTCTCGACAGACTCTGAACACTGAAGCTTTCTTT. Residues: CASKSRQTLNTEAFF.

J is TRBJ1-2 and V is TRBV7-3; a possible D gene is TRBD1 (6 bases). The CDR3 spans 13 residues. Trimming cost V 5 bases and J 4 bases, with 11 bases left between them. CDR1 is SGHTA and CDR2 is FQGTGA in the germline V gene. The CDR3 spells CASSEEGGYGYTF. The CDR3, as DNA: TGTGCCAGCAGCGAAGAAGGGGGCTATGGCTACACCTTC.

V usage is TRBV11-3 and J usage is TRBJ2-7; D gene uncertain. The CDR3 runs 12 residues. Germline CDR1 SGHNT, CDR2 YENEEA. V shed 0 bases and J shed 5 bases, with 5 bases lying between them. DNA of the CDR3: TGTGCCAGCAGCTTAGAGGGCCACGAGCAGTACTTC. Encoded protein: CASSLEGHEQYF. The whole variable domain, remainder taken from reference TRBV11-3 and TRBJ2-7, is EAGVVQSPRYKIIEKKQPVAFWCNPISGHNTLYWYLQNLGQGPELLIRYENEEAVDDSQLPKDRFSAERLKGVDSTLKIQPAELGDSAVYLCASSLEGHEQYFGPGTRLTVT.

The chain combines TRBV29-1 with TRBJ2-7; a possible D gene is TRBD2 (7 bases). Germline loops: CDR1 SQVTM, CDR2 ANQGSEA. The CDR3 runs to 13 residues. Trimming shortened V by 4 bases and J by 10 bases, and 20 bases separated the two germline ends. The CDR3 protein is CSVGEGQGIPQYF. The CDR3 nucleotides are TGCAGCGTTGGGGAGGGGCAGGGGATTCCACAGTACTTC.

This rearrangement joins TRBV3-1 (or the pseudogene TRBV3-2) to TRBJ1-1; no reliable D call. CDR3 length: 13 amino acids. With 4 bases removed from V and 5 bases from J, the gap between germline ends came to 11 bases. CDR1 is LGHDT, CDR2 YNNKEL, per germline (reference sequence). The CDR3 protein is CASSRDERTEAFF. In nucleotides, the CDR3 is TGTGCCAGCAGCCGAGATGAGAGGACTGAAGCTTTCTTT.

This chain connects TRBV11-3 to TRBJ2-5; 15 bases line up with TRBD2. With 5 bases clipped from V and 2 bases from J, the junction kept 12 bases outside the gene matches. Per germline, CDR1 SGHNT and CDR2 YENEEA. This CDR3 comprises 19 residues. The CDR3 nucleotides read TGTGCCAGCAGCCCGGGACGGACTAGCGGGAGGGCCGGGCAAGAGACCCAGTACTTC. As protein: CASSPGRTSGRAGQETQYF. Based on the CDR3 plus reference TRBV11-3 and TRBJ2-5, the full variable domain is EAGVVQSPRYKIIEKKQPVAFWCNPISGHNTLYWYLQNLGQGPELLIRYENEEAVDDSQLPKDRFSAERLKGVDSTLKIQPAELGDSAVYLCASSPGRTSGRAGQETQYFGPGTRLLVL.

This rearrangement joins TRBV5-6 to TRBJ1-2, with 7 bases that match TRBD1. Germline CDR1 and CDR2: SGHDT and YYEEEE. After removal of 3 bases from V and 8 bases from J, the junction contained 10 bases not matched to a gene. The CDR3 has 14 residues. The CDR3 bases are TGTGCCAGCAGCTCCCAGGGGGTTTATGGCGGCTACACCTTC. This translates into CASSSQGVYGGYTF. Full variable domain (remainder filled in from reference TRBV5-6 and TRBJ1-2): DAGVTQSPTHLIKTRGQQVTLRCSPKSGHDTVSWYQQALGQGPQFIFQYYEEEERQRGNFPDRFSGHQFPNYSSELNVNALLLGDSALYLCASSSQGVYGGYTFGSGTRLTVV.

This chain links TRBV2 with TRBJ1-6; D is possibly TRBD1 (6 bases). V was shortened by 6 bases and J by 7 bases, with 16 bases between the two germline ends. This CDR3 is built from 15 residues. Germline CDR1 reads SNHLY; CDR2 reads FYNNEI. CDR3 DNA: TGTGCCAGCAGGACCGGACAGACGGTAAATTCACCCCTCCACTTT. Amino acid sequence: CASRTGQTVNSPLHF.

The chain combines TRBV5-1 with TRBJ2-1; 9 bases agree with TRBD2. Germline V CDR1 and CDR2: SGHRS, YFSETQ. J gave up 9 bases and V 6 bases, and 10 bases lay outside the gene matches. The CDR3 is 14 residues long. The CDR3 bases are TGCGCCAGCAATTTGGGGAGTAGCGGGGGTGAGCAGTTCTTC. Its protein is CASNLGSSGGEQFF.

This clone was detected once. The rearrangement uses TRBV10-2 and TRBJ2-1; D unresolved. V lost 6 bases to trimming and J lost 5 bases, with 11 bases between them. This CDR3 region has 13 residues. CDR1 is WSHSY and CDR2 is SAAADI in the germline V gene. The CDR3 nucleotides read TGCGCCAGCAGCCCGAATAGTGACAATGAGCAGTTCTTC. Amino acid sequence: CASSPNSDNEQFF.

The chain joins TRBV6-2 or TRBV6-3 to TRBJ1-1, with D unresolved. V gave up 5 bases and J gave up 7 bases, with 11 bases separating them. The CDR3 is made up of 12 amino acids. Germline CDR1 and CDR2: MNHEY and SVGEGT. This chain's CDR3 is CASSHPVSEAFF. The CDR3 DNA follows: TGTGCCAGCAGTCATCCGGTTAGTGAAGCTTTCTTT.

This clone appeared a single time. This chain's CDR3 is CASSLLGGSKTQYF. CDR3 DNA: TGTGCCAGCAGCTTACTCGGGGGGAGTAAGACGCAGTATTTT. This sequence joins TRBV7-9 and TRBJ2-3, with 7 bases aligning to TRBD2. Germline CDR1 SEHNR, CDR2 FQNEAQ (reference sequence). Germline trimming cut 2 bases from V and 9 bases from J; bases unmatched to any gene: 8. The CDR3 extends over 14 amino acids.

This clone was seen more than once but under ten times. The J gene is TRBJ2-1, the V gene TRBV27; D not resolved. Germline assignment: CDR1 MNHEY and CDR2 SMNVEV (reference sequence). Trimming pared 5 bases from V and 3 bases from J, leaving 11 bases between. The CDR3 extends over 14 amino acids. Written as DNA, the CDR3 is TGTGCCAGCAGTCAGGATCGAAACTACAATGAGCAGTTCTTC. It yields the protein CASSQDRNYNEQFF.

V and J are TRBV7-6 and TRBJ2-7; perhaps TRBD2 as D (6 bases). The V and J ends lost 1 base and 4 bases respectively, with 17 bases between them. The CDR3 spans 16 residues. Germline loops: CDR1 SGHVS, CDR2 FNYEAQ. The CDR3 loop reads CASSLVSVGEVYEQYF. CDR3 DNA: TGTGCCAGCAGCTTAGTCTCGGTGGGGGAGGTATACGAGCAGTACTTC.

J is TRBJ2-3 and V is TRBV5-1, with unresolved D. The CDR3 is 13 residues long. Trimming stripped 2 bases from V and 2 bases from J, with 6 bases between. Germline CDR1 is SGHRS and CDR2 is YFSETQ. The CDR3 DNA reads TGCGCCAGCAGCTTCGGAGTCACAGATACGCAGTATTTT. Protein product: CASSFGVTDTQYF.

The chain recombines TRBV11-2 with TRBJ2-7; no firm D call. The CDR3 totals 14 residues. V lost 1 base to trimming and J lost 3 bases, with 10 bases between them. Per the germline V gene, CDR1 is SGHAT and CDR2 is FQNNGV. For the CDR3, the DNA is TGTGCCAGCAGCTTAGTCCCGAGGAACTACGAGCAGTACTTC. Translating it yields CASSLVPRNYEQYF.

V gene TRBV7-8 combines with J gene TRBJ1-2; D unclear. The CDR3 sequence is 19 residues long. Trimming removed 1 base from V and 0 bases from J, with 21 bases in between. Looked up from germline, CDR1 is SGHVS and CDR2 is FQNEAQ. CDR3 bases: TGTGCCAGCAGCTTAGACCAGAGAACAACTCTACTAGCTAACTATGGCTACACCTTC. This translates into CASSLDQRTTLLANYGYTF.

The chain couples TRBV3-1 (or the pseudogene TRBV3-2) to TRBJ1-1; no clear D. V was trimmed by 0 bases and J by 11 bases, leaving 7 bases between them. The CDR3 runs 11 residues. Germline V gene sequence: CDR1 LGHDT, CDR2 YNNKEL (reference sequence). As DNA, the CDR3 is TGTGCCAGCAGCCAAGACACAGCTGCTTTCTTT. Translating gives CASSQDTAAFF.